Below are 2 T cell receptor beta chains sequenced from a single sample in a study of T cell responses to AZD1222 COVID-19 vaccine. TCRdb's copy holds only in-frame clones and misses some; the assay was immunoSEQ multiplex PCR. The sample includes 99,000 or so clones, about four fifths of them seen just once. The material sequenced was peripheral blood, taken on day 0 of AZD1222 vaccination. The receptors were gathered from an adult in good health.

V gene TRBV7-2 combines with J gene TRBJ1-2; D might be TRBD1 (5 bases). The germline gives CDR1 SGHTA, CDR2 FQGNSA. The CDR3 length is 13 residues. Trimming took off 5 bases at V and 6 bases at J, with 13 bases between the two ends. The CDR3, as DNA: TGTGCCAGCAGCCGTACCCAGGGAAATGGCTACACCTTC. Its translation: CASSRTQGNGYTF.

In this sample, this clone turned up a few times. V is TRBV6-1 and J is TRBJ2-5, with 9 bases lining up with TRBD2. Unmatched junction bases numbered 5, after V lost 3 bases and J lost 6 bases. The CDR3 runs to 14 residues. From germline, CDR1 is MNHNS and CDR2 SASEGT. The CDR3 spells CASSDLAGTKTQYF. The CDR3 DNA follows: TGTGCCAGCAGTGACCTAGCGGGGACGAAGACCCAGTACTTC.